Listed below are T cell receptor beta chains from one sample, sequenced in a study of T cells in Graves' hyperthyroidism and ophthalmopathy. TCRdb re-called the multiplex PCR reads with MiXCR, one entry per CDR3 protein. The sample includes 800,000 or so distinct CDR3 sequences, around 39% of them seen just once. Sequencing input: blood. Source of these receptors: a man aged 18 to 30 with Graves' hyperthyroidism. The CDR3 runs from the conserved cysteine through the conserved F or W. D genes are given only for firm matches. A row's size may be missing; if present it is once, few, many or a size class.

TGTGCCAGCAGTCGACGGGGGCCCGAGCAGTACTTC	CASSRRGPEQYF	TRBV24-1	-	TRBJ2-7	once
TGTGCCAGCAGTTTATCGCCCGAGGACTATGGCTACACCTTC	CASSLSPEDYGYTF	TRBV27	-	TRBJ1-2	-
TGTGCCAGCAGCTTGGTAGAAGTCATGCAGTACTTC	CASSLVEVMQYF	TRBV5-8	-	TRBJ2-5	few
TGCGCCAGCAGCCAAGAAGGGAGCCGCGGGGAAAAACTGTTTTTT	CASSQEGSRGEKLFF	TRBV10-2	-	TRBJ1-4	-
TGTGCCAGCAGTCCACCGGGACAGGGGCATGGCTACACCTTC	CASSPPGQGHGYTF	TRBV25-1	TRBD1	TRBJ1-2	-
TGCAGTGCTAGAGATTCCGCCGGCTACACCTTC	CSARDSAGYTF	TRBV20-1	-	TRBJ1-2	many
TGTGCCAGCAGCTCAGCGGGACTAGCGTACGACGAGCAGTACTTC	CASSSAGLAYDEQYF	TRBV7-9	TRBD2	TRBJ2-7	few
TGTGCCAGCAGTGAGACCAGGACTCTCTACGAGCAGTACTTC	CASSETRTLYEQYF	TRBV6-5	-	TRBJ2-7	few
TGCAGTGCTCACCGCGATAGCAATCAGCCCCAGCATTTT	CSAHRDSNQPQHF	TRBV20-1	-	TRBJ1-5	many
TGCGCCAGCAGCCCCGATCCGACCTACAACCGATTCTATGGCTACACCTTC	CASSPDPTYNRFYGYTF	TRBV4-1	-	TRBJ1-2	-
TGTGCCAGCAGTTCGCCGGGTTGGAACACTGAAGCTTTCTTT	CASSSPGWNTEAFF	TRBV6-5	-	TRBJ1-1	many
TGTGCCAGCAGCTCCCGGGACCTCTTGGAGACCCAGTACTTC	CASSSRDLLETQYF	TRBV7-9	-	TRBJ2-5	few
TGTGCCAGCAGCGTCGGACGGGGCTTGAACACTGAAGCTTTCTTT	CASSVGRGLNTEAFF	TRBV6-6	-	TRBJ1-1	once
TGTGCCAGCAGCTTAGACGTAGGGACCCAGTACTTC	CASSLDVGTQYF	TRBV11-3	-	TRBJ2-5	-
TGTGCCATCCGAGGCGGGACACCTTTAGAGAGGGATGGCTACACCTTC	CAIRGGTPLERDGYTF	TRBV12-3/TRBV12-4	-	TRBJ1-2	-
TGCGCCAGCAGCTTGCTGGGACAGGAGAACACCGGGGAGCTGTTTTTT	CASSLLGQENTGELFF	TRBV7-6	TRBD1	TRBJ2-2	-
TGCAGTGCTAGAGATCCCCAGGCCGGAAACACCATATATTTT	CSARDPQAGNTIYF	TRBV20-1	-	TRBJ1-3	-
TGTGTCAGCAGCCCAGTAAGTGGACAGGGGAATTCACCCCTCCACTTT	CVSSPVSGQGNSPLHF	TRBV4-2	TRBD1	TRBJ1-6	-
TGTGCCGCCTCCGAACAAGGGTTAGATGAAAAACTGTTTTTT	CAASEQGLDEKLFF	TRBV10-3	-	TRBJ1-4	-
TGTGCCAGCAGGGAAGGGACAGCCTTCCTCTATGGCTACACCTTC	CASREGTAFLYGYTF	TRBV6-6	TRBD1	TRBJ1-2	-
TGTGCCAGCAGCGCCTTAAATATATTGAACACTGAAGCTTTCTTT	CASSALNILNTEAFF	TRBV9	-	TRBJ1-1	few
TGTGCCAGCAGTAACCGACAGGGGAGGCACGAGCAGTACTTC	CASSNRQGRHEQYF	TRBV28	TRBD1	TRBJ2-7	-
TGTGCCAGCAGCACACCGGGACTAGTCGGCGAGCAGTACTTC	CASSTPGLVGEQYF	TRBV4-1	TRBD2	TRBJ2-7	-
TGCGCCAGCAGCCAACGGGTCGTTGAGACCCAGTACTTC	CASSQRVVETQYF	TRBV4-1	-	TRBJ2-5	few
TGTGCCAGCAGTGCCATACTGAAAGGGGTTTTT	CASSAILKGVF	TRBV6-4	-	TRBJ1-4	-